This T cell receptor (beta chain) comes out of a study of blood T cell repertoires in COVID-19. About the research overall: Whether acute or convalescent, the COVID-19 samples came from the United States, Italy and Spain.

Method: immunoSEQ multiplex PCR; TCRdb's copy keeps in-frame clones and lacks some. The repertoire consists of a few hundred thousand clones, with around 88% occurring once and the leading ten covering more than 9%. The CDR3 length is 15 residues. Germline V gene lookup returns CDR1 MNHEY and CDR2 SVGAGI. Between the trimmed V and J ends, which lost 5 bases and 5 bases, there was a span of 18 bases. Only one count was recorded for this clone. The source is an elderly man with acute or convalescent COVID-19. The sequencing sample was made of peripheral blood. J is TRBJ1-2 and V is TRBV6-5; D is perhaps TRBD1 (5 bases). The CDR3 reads CASSQTRGVQYGYTF. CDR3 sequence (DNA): TGTGCCAGCAGTCAAACTCGGGGGGTTCAATATGGCTACACCTTC.